This TCR beta chain came from a study of vaccination and CD4 T cells after COVID-19. Note on this clonotype: Its antigen remains unidentified.

Treatment specified: roughly 11-day PBMC culture with coronavirus spike peptide pools or control peptides (ViraFEST assay). The germline CDR1 and CDR2 sequences are LNHDA and SQIVND (reference sequence). This CDR3 has 13 amino acids. V lost 5 bases and J lost 5, with 12 bases in between. Scientists ran DNA taken from cultured CD4+ T cells through the Oncomine TCR Beta short-read assay for sequencing. MiXCR, applied by TCRdb to the PCR reads, yields one record per CDR3 protein. The sample yields 13,000 or so distinct CDR3 sequences, around 30% seen once. The TCR originated in a human donor who received a COVID-19 vaccine. The sample in question was CD4+ T cells from blood, cultured in vitro, obtained before SARS-CoV-2 vaccination. The V and J genes are TRBV19 and TRBJ2-5; D is perhaps TRBD1 or TRBD2 (6 bases each). CDR3 residues: CASSLRGGETQYF. CDR3 bases: TGTGCCAGTAGTTTAAGAGGGGGGGAGACCCAGTACTTC.